These 6 T cell receptor beta chains were sequenced from one sample in a study of cytomegalovirus exposure and HLA in healthy donors. It was with 60 Vbeta and 13 Jbeta primers that the PCR ran. Produced via immunoSEQ multiplex PCR; TCRdb's table is partial and in-frame only. The sample holds 100,000 or so clones; over 80% are singletons and the top ten take roughly 6.1%. The sequenced material came from PBMCs. The receptors originated from a man aged 18 to 35 in good health and CMV-seronegative.

V and J are TRBV6-1 and TRBJ1-2; 7 positions agree with TRBD1. Germline-derived CDR1 and CDR2 are MNHNS and SASEGT. The CDR3 runs to 13 residues. V shed 4 bases, J shed 8 bases, and the junction held 7 bases outside the gene matches. CDR3 sequence (DNA): TGTGCCAGCAGTGGGCTGGACAGGAAAGGCTACACCTTC. Its protein product is CASSGLDRKGYTF.

The chain is built from TRBV6-1 and TRBJ1-1; the match to TRBD1 covers 10 bases. V dropped 4 bases and J dropped 1; count of bases not matched to a gene: 6. The germline V gene has CDR1 MNHNS and CDR2 SASEGT. This CDR3 is 16 amino acids long. CDR3: CASSGSRDRGNTEAFF. CDR3 sequence (DNA): TGTGCCAGCAGTGGCTCACGGGACAGGGGGAACACTGAAGCTTTCTTT.

The genes are TRBV19 and TRBJ2-1; 7 positions agree with TRBD1. The germline V gene encodes CDR1 LNHDA and CDR2 SQIVND (reference sequence). CDR3 length equals 15 residues. V trimming: 6 bases; J trimming: 10 bases; junction bases outside the gene matches: 15. The CDR3 bases are TGTGCCAGTAGAAAGACAGGGCCAGAAAGACACGAGCAGTTCTTC. Residues: CASRKTGPERHEQFF. The whole variable domain, remainder taken from reference TRBV19 and TRBJ2-1, is DGGITQSPKYLFRKEGQNVTLSCEQNLNHDAMYWYRQDPGQGLRLIYYSQIVNDFQKGDIAEGYSVSREKKESFPLTVTSAQKNPTAFYLCASRKTGPERHEQFFGPGTRLTVL.

This clone was seen once. The chain carries TRBV7-9 and TRBJ2-7; TRBD1 might be the D (5 bases). CDR1 is SEHNR, CDR2 FQNEAQ, per germline (reference sequence). CDR3 size: 15 residues. Trimming took 5 bases from V and 3 from J, leaving 17 bases between them. Written as DNA, the CDR3 is TGTGCCAGCAGCCACCCGGTGGACACAAACTACGAGCAGTACTTC. It is translated as CASSHPVDTNYEQYF.

This rearrangement joins TRBV27 to TRBJ2-5; 9 bases are shared with TRBD2. Germline V lookup: CDR1 MNHEY, CDR2 SMNVEV (reference sequence). The CDR3 sequence is 15 residues long. V gave up 6 bases and J gave up 1 base; unmatched junction bases: 6. This chain's CDR3 is CASRPSSGVQETQYF. CDR3 bases: TGTGCCAGCAGACCTTCTAGCGGGGTCCAAGAGACCCAGTACTTC.

This rearrangement joins TRBV5-6 to TRBJ1-1; D unresolved. Germline V lookup: CDR1 SGHDT, CDR2 YYEEEE. Trimming stripped 4 bases from V and 3 bases from J, with 13 bases between. The CDR3 has 14 amino acids. CDR3 coding DNA: TGTGCCAGCAGCATCTATCGGAGGGACACTGAAGCTTTCTTT. Its translation is CASSIYRRDTEAFF. Full variable domain (outside the CDR3, taken from reference TRBV5-6 and TRBJ1-1): DAGVTQSPTHLIKTRGQQVTLRCSPKSGHDTVSWYQQALGQGPQFIFQYYEEEERQRGNFPDRFSGHQFPNYSSELNVNALLLGDSALYLCASSIYRRDTEAFFGQGTRLTVV.